The rows below give T cell receptor beta chains drawn from one sample of a study of T-cell memory formation after mild COVID-19. TCRdb re-called the 5' RACE reads through MiXCR, storing one row per CDR3 protein. This table holds about 290,000 distinct CDR3 sequences, approximately 16% found once. Sequences were obtained from PBMCs or a T cell subset sorted from them (not recorded which). These receptors came from a man in his late teens or twenties who had mild COVID-19 (a few samples of this study predate the infection). Cell type and time point are not known. CDR3s include the opening cysteine and the closing phenylalanine or tryptophan. The D gene is left open where the match is weak. Not every row has a clone size; where given, it reads once, few, many or a size class.

j_gene: TRBJ2-4
d_gene: TRBD2
abundance: many
v_gene: TRBV12-3/TRBV12-4
CDR3nt: TGTGCCAGCAGTTTACGGGGGGTTAAAAACATTCAGTACTTC
CDR3aa: CASSLRGVKNIQYF

j_gene: TRBJ1-4
d_gene: .
abundance: few
v_gene: TRBV4-1
CDR3nt: TGCGCCAGCAGTCGTGTTCAGGAAAAACTGTTTTTT
CDR3aa: CASSRVQEKLFF

j_gene: TRBJ1-1
d_gene: .
abundance: few
v_gene: TRBV20-1
CDR3nt: TGCAGTGCTAGAGATGCCCTCACGGGGAGGGATGAAGCTTTCTTT
CDR3aa: CSARDALTGRDEAFF

j_gene: TRBJ2-7
d_gene: .
abundance: few
v_gene: TRBV7-6
CDR3nt: TGTGCCAGCAGCTTATACGGGCCCAACGAGCAGTACTTC
CDR3aa: CASSLYGPNEQYF

j_gene: TRBJ1-1
d_gene: .
abundance: .
v_gene: TRBV6-2/TRBV6-3
CDR3nt: TGTGCCAGCAGCAAGAGTTGGAACACTGAAGCTTTCTTT
CDR3aa: CASSKSWNTEAFF

j_gene: TRBJ1-2
d_gene: .
abundance: .
v_gene: TRBV6-5
CDR3nt: TGTGCCAGCAGTTCGGGCCGATACTTCGAGGGCTACACCTTC
CDR3aa: CASSSGRYFEGYTF

j_gene: TRBJ1-1
d_gene: TRBD1
abundance: .
v_gene: TRBV12-3/TRBV12-4
CDR3nt: TGTGCCAGCAGTCGGGACAGCGGGAACACTGAAGCTTTCTTT
CDR3aa: CASSRDSGNTEAFF

j_gene: TRBJ2-1
d_gene: .
abundance: few
v_gene: TRBV15
CDR3nt: TGTGCCACCAGCAGAAGTTTGGAGGGGGCCAATGAGCAGTTCTTC
CDR3aa: CATSRSLEGANEQFF

j_gene: TRBJ2-1
d_gene: .
abundance: .
v_gene: TRBV20-1
CDR3nt: TGCAGTGCTAGCTCCAGTATAGGGGGGACCTACAATGAGCAGTTCTTC
CDR3aa: CSASSSIGGTYNEQFF

j_gene: TRBJ1-1
d_gene: TRBD1
abundance: .
v_gene: TRBV20-1
CDR3nt: TGCAGTCCCCGGTCCAGGGGGCGAGCTTTCTTT
CDR3aa: CSPRSRGRAFF

j_gene: TRBJ2-3
d_gene: .
abundance: many
v_gene: TRBV5-5
CDR3nt: TGTGCCAGCAGCTTGGATTCCTTCATTACGCAGTATTTT
CDR3aa: CASSLDSFITQYF

j_gene: TRBJ1-1
d_gene: .
abundance: few
v_gene: TRBV4-2
CDR3nt: TGTGCCAGCAGCAGACTAGGGGTCCAGGCGAACACTGAAGCTTTCTTT
CDR3aa: CASSRLGVQANTEAFF

j_gene: TRBJ2-5
d_gene: TRBD2
abundance: .
v_gene: TRBV20-1
CDR3nt: TGCAGTGCTAGAGACAGTCTAGCGGTAGAGACCCAGTACTTC
CDR3aa: CSARDSLAVETQYF

j_gene: TRBJ1-5
d_gene: .
abundance: .
v_gene: TRBV20-1
CDR3nt: TGCAGTGCTAGAGACAGGGAGGATCAGCCCCAGCATTTT
CDR3aa: CSARDREDQPQHF

j_gene: TRBJ2-5
d_gene: .
abundance: .
v_gene: TRBV5-1
CDR3nt: TGCGCCAGCAGCTTGGCGATGACCCAAGAGACCCAGTACTTC
CDR3aa: CASSLAMTQETQYF

j_gene: TRBJ1-2
d_gene: .
abundance: few
v_gene: TRBV5-1
CDR3nt: TGCGCCAGCAGCTTGGTTGGCGCAGACTCTTTACTTTACTATGGCTACACCTTC
CDR3aa: CASSLVGADSLLYYGYTF

j_gene: TRBJ2-2
d_gene: TRBD1
abundance: few
v_gene: TRBV5-1
CDR3nt: TGCGCCAGCAGCTTTGGGACAGCAGCGAACACCGGGGAGCTGTTTTTT
CDR3aa: CASSFGTAANTGELFF

j_gene: TRBJ1-6
d_gene: TRBD1
abundance: .
v_gene: TRBV5-1
CDR3nt: TGCGCCAGCTGCCTGGACAGGGTTTATAATTCACCCCTCCACTTT
CDR3aa: CASCLDRVYNSPLHF

j_gene: TRBJ1-2
d_gene: .
abundance: .
v_gene: TRBV13
CDR3nt: TGTGCCAGCAGCTTACAAGGGGGAGGTTATGGCTACACCTTC
CDR3aa: CASSLQGGGYGYTF

j_gene: TRBJ2-3
d_gene: .
abundance: .
v_gene: TRBV2
CDR3nt: TGTGCCAGCACCGTCCGGGGGGCCAGAGATACGCAGTATTTT
CDR3aa: CASTVRGARDTQYF

j_gene: TRBJ1-4
d_gene: .
abundance: few
v_gene: TRBV2
CDR3nt: TGTGCCAGCAGTGAAGCCCAGGCCGGGGGTAATGAAAAACTGTTTTTT
CDR3aa: CASSEAQAGGNEKLFF

j_gene: TRBJ1-2
d_gene: TRBD1
abundance: .
v_gene: TRBV24-1
CDR3nt: TGTGCCACCAGTGATTGGAAACAGGGGGCCCACTATGGCTACACCTTC
CDR3aa: CATSDWKQGAHYGYTF

j_gene: TRBJ2-3
d_gene: .
abundance: few
v_gene: TRBV7-2
CDR3nt: TGTGCCAGCAGCCCAGGGATCACAGATACGCAGTATTTT
CDR3aa: CASSPGITDTQYF

j_gene: TRBJ1-2
d_gene: .
abundance: .
v_gene: TRBV18
CDR3nt: TGTGCCAGCTCACCCGGGTCGAGGAGGACGCGTGGCTACACCTTC
CDR3aa: CASSPGSRRTRGYTF

j_gene: TRBJ2-1
d_gene: TRBD2
abundance: .
v_gene: TRBV6-5
CDR3nt: TGTGCCAGCAAACGCGGGGGGGCAGGTTGGAATGAGCAGTTCTTC
CDR3aa: CASKRGGAGWNEQFF

j_gene: TRBJ1-1
d_gene: .
abundance: .
v_gene: TRBV9
CDR3nt: TGTGCCAGCAGCGTTACACCCTCTAACACTGAAGCTTTCTTT
CDR3aa: CASSVTPSNTEAFF

j_gene: TRBJ1-6
d_gene: .
abundance: few
v_gene: TRBV27
CDR3nt: TGTGCCAGCAGCCCAAACTCGGAGAATTCACCCCTCCACTTT
CDR3aa: CASSPNSENSPLHF

j_gene: TRBJ1-6
d_gene: TRBD1
abundance: .
v_gene: TRBV5-1
CDR3nt: TGCGCCAGCAGCTTGGGAACAGGGGGAAGTAATTCACCCCTCCACTTT
CDR3aa: CASSLGTGGSNSPLHF

j_gene: TRBJ2-2
d_gene: TRBD1
abundance: .
v_gene: TRBV4-1
CDR3nt: TGCGCCAGCAGCCAGCTAGGGACAGAGAACACCAGGGAGCTGTTTTTT
CDR3aa: CASSQLGTENTRELFF

j_gene: TRBJ2-3
d_gene: .
abundance: few
v_gene: TRBV5-8
CDR3nt: TGTGCCAGCCCTGGTTGGCTTCGGGACACAGATACGCAGTATTTT
CDR3aa: CASPGWLRDTDTQYF

j_gene: TRBJ1-3
d_gene: .
abundance: few
v_gene: TRBV25-1
CDR3nt: TGTGCCAGCAGTGACGGACAGCGCTCTGGAAACACCATATATTTT
CDR3aa: CASSDGQRSGNTIYF

j_gene: TRBJ1-2
d_gene: .
abundance: few
v_gene: TRBV6-1
CDR3nt: TGTGCCAGCAGTCCCCTAGGAGGGGCTGGCTACACCTTC
CDR3aa: CASSPLGGAGYTF

j_gene: TRBJ1-5
d_gene: .
abundance: .
v_gene: TRBV12-3/TRBV12-4
CDR3nt: TGTGCCAGCTCGACAGCCATAAGTAATCAGCCCCAGCATTTT
CDR3aa: CASSTAISNQPQHF

j_gene: TRBJ2-3
d_gene: TRBD2
abundance: .
v_gene: TRBV7-6
CDR3nt: TGTGCCAGCAGCTTAGAGGCCGGGACTAGCGCAGATACGCAGTATTTT
CDR3aa: CASSLEAGTSADTQYF

j_gene: TRBJ1-1
d_gene: .
abundance: few
v_gene: TRBV29-1
CDR3nt: TGCAGCGTTCAATCGTACAGGGCCGAAGCTTTCTTT
CDR3aa: CSVQSYRAEAFF

j_gene: TRBJ2-3
d_gene: TRBD2
abundance: .
v_gene: TRBV7-6
CDR3nt: TGTGCCAGCAGCTTTAGCGGGGGGCCAACAGATACGCAGTATTTT
CDR3aa: CASSFSGGPTDTQYF

j_gene: TRBJ2-7
d_gene: .
abundance: few
v_gene: TRBV29-1
CDR3nt: TGCAGCGTTGGGGGGGTCGGCGGCTACGAGCAGTACTTC
CDR3aa: CSVGGVGGYEQYF

j_gene: TRBJ2-3
d_gene: .
abundance: few
v_gene: TRBV12-3/TRBV12-4
CDR3nt: TGTGCCAGCAGTTTAGGGGCGCGACCGGACACAGATACGCAGTATTTT
CDR3aa: CASSLGARPDTDTQYF

j_gene: TRBJ1-6
d_gene: TRBD1
abundance: few
v_gene: TRBV13
CDR3nt: TGTGCCAGCAGCGCCGGGACAGCTCTTCATTCACCCCTCCACTTT
CDR3aa: CASSAGTALHSPLHF

j_gene: TRBJ1-6
d_gene: .
abundance: .
v_gene: TRBV12-3/TRBV12-4
CDR3nt: TGTGCCAGCAGTTCGCCTCGTCCGCGGTTCCACTTT
CDR3aa: CASSSPRPRFHF

j_gene: TRBJ2-3
d_gene: TRBD1
abundance: many
v_gene: TRBV30
CDR3nt: TGTGCCTGGTCCAGGGGGAACACAGATACGCAGTATTTT
CDR3aa: CAWSRGNTDTQYF

j_gene: TRBJ2-3
d_gene: .
abundance: .
v_gene: TRBV11-2
CDR3nt: TGTGCCAGCAGCTTAGTTTCGGGGGTAACAGATACGCAGTATTTT
CDR3aa: CASSLVSGVTDTQYF

j_gene: TRBJ1-2
d_gene: TRBD1
abundance: .
v_gene: TRBV6-2/TRBV6-3
CDR3nt: TGTGCCAGCAGAGATCAGGACAGGGAATACTATGGCTACACCTTC
CDR3aa: CASRDQDREYYGYTF

j_gene: TRBJ2-1
d_gene: TRBD1
abundance: .
v_gene: TRBV24-1
CDR3nt: TGTGCCACCGGGGACAGGGCTGCCACCAACAATGAGCAGTTCTTC
CDR3aa: CATGDRAATNNEQFF

j_gene: TRBJ2-5
d_gene: .
abundance: many
v_gene: TRBV5-1
CDR3nt: TGCGCCAGCAGCTTGGAGTCTGCCCAAGAGACCCAGTACTTC
CDR3aa: CASSLESAQETQYF

j_gene: TRBJ2-6
d_gene: .
abundance: .
v_gene: TRBV12-3/TRBV12-4
CDR3nt: TGTGCCAGCAAGTTAGGCCCCGGAAGAGCTGGGGCCAACGTCCTGACTTTC
CDR3aa: CASKLGPGRAGANVLTF

j_gene: TRBJ1-1
d_gene: TRBD1
abundance: .
v_gene: TRBV4-3
CDR3nt: TGCGCCAGCAGCCAAGACCGCAGGGGGTGGAACACTGAAGCTTTCTTT
CDR3aa: CASSQDRRGWNTEAFF

j_gene: TRBJ1-4
d_gene: .
abundance: few
v_gene: TRBV2
CDR3nt: TGTGCCAGCAGTAAAATCCGGGCCACCGGAGAACTGTTTTTT
CDR3aa: CASSKIRATGELFF

j_gene: TRBJ1-2
d_gene: .
abundance: once
v_gene: TRBV28
CDR3nt: TGTGCCAGCACCCCCGCGGGGGGCGGGGGCTACACCTTC
CDR3aa: CASTPAGGGGYTF

j_gene: TRBJ2-1
d_gene: TRBD1
abundance: few
v_gene: TRBV5-1
CDR3nt: TGCGCCAGCAGCTCTTACAGGGGGCGCGATGAGCAGTTCTTC
CDR3aa: CASSSYRGRDEQFF

j_gene: TRBJ2-3
d_gene: TRBD1
abundance: .
v_gene: TRBV6-5
CDR3nt: TGTGCCAGCAGTTACTCGATTCGGACAGGGCGGCGGACAGATACGCAGTATTTT
CDR3aa: CASSYSIRTGRRTDTQYF

j_gene: TRBJ2-1
d_gene: TRBD1
abundance: .
v_gene: TRBV7-9
CDR3nt: TGTGCCAGCAGCCAAGACAGGGGGCAGTTCTTC
CDR3aa: CASSQDRGQFF

j_gene: TRBJ1-4
d_gene: .
abundance: .
v_gene: TRBV6-6
CDR3nt: TGTGCCAGCAGTTACTCGGCAACCCTTAATGAAAAACTGTTTTTT
CDR3aa: CASSYSATLNEKLFF

j_gene: TRBJ1-6
d_gene: TRBD1
abundance: few
v_gene: TRBV30
CDR3nt: TGTGCCTGGAGCCCAGGGACAGCTTCACCCCTCCACTTT
CDR3aa: CAWSPGTASPLHF

j_gene: TRBJ2-1
d_gene: .
abundance: many
v_gene: TRBV6-5
CDR3nt: TGTGCCAGCAGTTACGGACGGGCCTCCTACAATGAGCAGTTCTTC
CDR3aa: CASSYGRASYNEQFF

j_gene: TRBJ1-1
d_gene: .
abundance: .
v_gene: TRBV7-2
CDR3nt: TGTGCCAGCAGCGCCCGGGGGGCAATGGGTCTATGGTTCACTGAAGCTTTCTTT
CDR3aa: CASSARGAMGLWFTEAFF

j_gene: TRBJ2-3
d_gene: TRBD2
abundance: .
v_gene: TRBV12-3/TRBV12-4
CDR3nt: TGTGCCAGCAGTGCTCCGGGACTAGAGAGAGGTACGCAGTATTTT
CDR3aa: CASSAPGLERGTQYF

j_gene: TRBJ2-6
d_gene: .
abundance: .
v_gene: TRBV11-2
CDR3nt: TGTGCCAGCAGCTTTTCCCCCGGGGCCAACGTCCTGACTTTC
CDR3aa: CASSFSPGANVLTF

j_gene: TRBJ2-3
d_gene: TRBD1
abundance: .
v_gene: TRBV9
CDR3nt: TGTGCCAGCAGCGTAGCCTGGACAGGGGACACAGATACGCAGTATTTT
CDR3aa: CASSVAWTGDTDTQYF